This note documents a single T cell receptor beta chain sequence. It was with random hexamers that 0.5 to 1 ug RNA was reverse transcribed. In TCRdb, the immunoSEQ multiplex PCR reads were re-called with MiXCR into one record per CDR3 protein. The table has 160,000 or so distinct CDR3 sequences, 85% to 95% seen once. This record comes from a study of CD8 T cells in Susac syndrome. Study details: Among the sequenced Susac syndrome patients, six had active disease while under ten were in remission. Patients with Susac syndrome were therapy-naive, taking corticosteroids, with some also receiving intravenous immunoglobulin, or taking intravenous immunoglobulin alone at the time their blood was drawn.

Sequencing input: CD4+ T cells from PBMCs. This clonotype was obtained from a human donor with Susac syndrome.

CDR3 protein: CASRTVRETQYF. The CDR3 DNA sequence: TGTGCCAGCAGGACAGTGAGGGAGACCCAGTACTTC. J is TRBJ2-5 and V is TRBV25-1, with TRBD1 as a possible D gene (5 bases). Trimming left V 6 bases short and J 5 bases short, with 10 bases between. Germline V gene sequence: CDR1 MGHDK, CDR2 SYGVNS. The CDR3 consists of 12 residues.